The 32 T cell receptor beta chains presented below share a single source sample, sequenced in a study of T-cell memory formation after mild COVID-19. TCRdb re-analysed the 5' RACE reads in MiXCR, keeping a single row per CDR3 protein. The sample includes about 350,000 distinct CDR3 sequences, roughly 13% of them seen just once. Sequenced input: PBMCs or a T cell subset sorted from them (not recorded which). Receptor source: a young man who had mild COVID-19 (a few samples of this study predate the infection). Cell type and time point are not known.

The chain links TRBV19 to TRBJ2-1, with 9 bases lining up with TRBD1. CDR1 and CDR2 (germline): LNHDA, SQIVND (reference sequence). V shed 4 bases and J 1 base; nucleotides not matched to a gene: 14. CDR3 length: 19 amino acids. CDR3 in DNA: TGTGCCAGTAGTACCCGACAGGGGGAATATAGAGGTTCCTACAATGAGCAGTTCTTC. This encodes CASSTRQGEYRGSYNEQFF.

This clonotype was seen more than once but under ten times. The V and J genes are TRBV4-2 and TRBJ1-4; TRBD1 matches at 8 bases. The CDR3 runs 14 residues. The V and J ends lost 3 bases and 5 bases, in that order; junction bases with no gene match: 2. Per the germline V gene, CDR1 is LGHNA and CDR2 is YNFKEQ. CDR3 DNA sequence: TGTGCCAGCAGCCACCGGACAGGGAATGAAAAACTGTTTTTT. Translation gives CASSHRTGNEKLFF.

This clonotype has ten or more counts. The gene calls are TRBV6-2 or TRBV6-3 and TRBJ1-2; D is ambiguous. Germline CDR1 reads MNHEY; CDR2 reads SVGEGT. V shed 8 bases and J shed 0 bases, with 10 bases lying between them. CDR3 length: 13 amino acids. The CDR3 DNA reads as TGTGCCAGCTGGACGCTAGCTAACTATGGCTACACCTTC. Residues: CASWTLANYGYTF.

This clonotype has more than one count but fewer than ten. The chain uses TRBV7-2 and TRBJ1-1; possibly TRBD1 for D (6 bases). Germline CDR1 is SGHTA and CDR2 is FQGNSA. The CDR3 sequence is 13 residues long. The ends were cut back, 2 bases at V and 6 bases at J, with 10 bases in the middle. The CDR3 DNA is TGTGCCAGCAGCTTAACAGGGCCTTCTGAAGCTTTCTTT. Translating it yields CASSLTGPSEAFF.

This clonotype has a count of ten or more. The CDR3 sequence is CASSDRKTGSSEKLFF. CDR3 bases: TGCGCCAGCAGCGACCGCAAAACAGGGTCGAGTGAAAAACTGTTTTTT. This chain links TRBV5-1 with TRBJ1-4; TRBD1 might be the D (6 bases). CDR1 and CDR2 (germline): SGHRS, YFSETQ. The ends were cut back, 4 bases at V and 7 bases at J, with 20 bases in the middle. The CDR3 length is 16 residues.

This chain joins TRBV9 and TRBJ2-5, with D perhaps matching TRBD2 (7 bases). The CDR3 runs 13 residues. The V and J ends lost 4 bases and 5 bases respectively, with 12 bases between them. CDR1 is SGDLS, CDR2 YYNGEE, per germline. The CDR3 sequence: CASSPGGHETQYF. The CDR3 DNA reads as TGTGCCAGCAGCCCGGGGGGCCACGAGACCCAGTACTTC.

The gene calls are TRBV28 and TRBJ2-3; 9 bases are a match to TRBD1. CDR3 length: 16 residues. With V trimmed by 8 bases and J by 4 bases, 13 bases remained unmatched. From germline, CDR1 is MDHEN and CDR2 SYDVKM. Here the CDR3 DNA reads TGTGCCAGCGCCTACCCTCCGGGACAGGGACCAGATACGCAGTATTTT. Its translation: CASAYPPGQGPDTQYF.

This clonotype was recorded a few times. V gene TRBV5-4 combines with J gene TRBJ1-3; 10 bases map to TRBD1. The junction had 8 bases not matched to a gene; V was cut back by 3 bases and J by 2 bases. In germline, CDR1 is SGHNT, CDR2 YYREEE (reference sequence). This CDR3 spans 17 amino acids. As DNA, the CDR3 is TGTGCCAGCAGCTCCCCGGGGACAGGGGCTCCTGGAAACACCATATATTTT. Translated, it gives CASSSPGTGAPGNTIYF.

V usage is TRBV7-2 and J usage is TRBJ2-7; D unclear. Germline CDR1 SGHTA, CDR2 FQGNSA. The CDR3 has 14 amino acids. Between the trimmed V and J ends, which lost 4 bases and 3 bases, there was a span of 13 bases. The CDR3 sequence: CASSSGEHFYEQYF. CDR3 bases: TGTGCCAGCAGCTCAGGTGAACACTTCTACGAGCAGTACTTC.

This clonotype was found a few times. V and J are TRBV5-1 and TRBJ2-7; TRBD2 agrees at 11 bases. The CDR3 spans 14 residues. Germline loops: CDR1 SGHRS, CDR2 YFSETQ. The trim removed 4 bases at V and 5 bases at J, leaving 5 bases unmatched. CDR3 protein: CASSPSGGPNEQYV. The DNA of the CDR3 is TGCGCCAGCAGCCCTAGCGGGGGGCCCAACGAGCAGTACGTC.

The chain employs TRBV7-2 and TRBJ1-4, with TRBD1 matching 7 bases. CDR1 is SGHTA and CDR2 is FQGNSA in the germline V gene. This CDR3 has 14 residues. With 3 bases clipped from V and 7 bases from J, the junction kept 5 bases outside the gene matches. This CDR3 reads CASSFTGAGEKLFF. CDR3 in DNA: TGTGCCAGCAGCTTCACAGGGGCAGGTGAAAAACTGTTTTTT.

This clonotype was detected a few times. CDR3 sequence reads: CASSWSAGNTIYF. For the CDR3, the DNA is TGTGCCAGCAGTTGGTCGGCTGGAAACACCATATATTTT. The V gene is TRBV28, the J gene TRBJ1-3; D gene ambiguous. Per germline, CDR1 MDHEN and CDR2 SYDVKM. CDR3 length: 13 amino acids. Trimming removed 4 bases from V and 2 bases from J, with 6 bases in between. The whole variable domain, remainder taken from reference TRBV28 and TRBJ1-3, is DVKVTQSSRYLVKRTGEKVFLECVQDMDHENMFWYRQDPGLGLRLIYFSYDVKMKEKGDIPEGYSVSREKKERFSLILESASTNQTSMYLCASSWSAGNTIYFGEGSWLTVV.

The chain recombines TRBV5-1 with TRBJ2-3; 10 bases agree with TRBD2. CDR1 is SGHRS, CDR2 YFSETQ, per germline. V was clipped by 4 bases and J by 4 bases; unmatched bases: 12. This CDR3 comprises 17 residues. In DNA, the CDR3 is TGCGCCAGCAGCGAGAACTTAGCGGGGGGCCATCCAGATACGCAGTATTTT. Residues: CASSENLAGGHPDTQYF.

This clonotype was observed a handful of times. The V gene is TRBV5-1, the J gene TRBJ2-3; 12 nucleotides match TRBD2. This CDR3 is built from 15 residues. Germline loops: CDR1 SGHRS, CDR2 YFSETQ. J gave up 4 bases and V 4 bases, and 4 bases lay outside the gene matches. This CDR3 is CASSRTSGVSDTQYF. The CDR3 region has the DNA TGCGCCAGCAGCAGGACTAGCGGGGTATCAGATACGCAGTATTTT.

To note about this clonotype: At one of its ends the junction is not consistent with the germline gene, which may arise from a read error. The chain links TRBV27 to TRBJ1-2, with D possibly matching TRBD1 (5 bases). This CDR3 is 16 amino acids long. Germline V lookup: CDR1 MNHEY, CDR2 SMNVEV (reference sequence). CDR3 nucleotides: TGCACCAGCACAAACCCCGGGGCTTTGCCGAGGGGTGGCTACACCTTC. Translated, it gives CTSTNPGALPRGGYTF.

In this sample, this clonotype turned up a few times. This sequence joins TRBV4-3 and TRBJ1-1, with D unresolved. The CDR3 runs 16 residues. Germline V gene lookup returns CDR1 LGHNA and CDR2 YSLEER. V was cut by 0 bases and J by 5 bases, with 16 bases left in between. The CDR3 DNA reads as TGCGCCAGCAGCCAAGATCTTCCGGGAAGGTGGACTGAAGCTTTCTTT. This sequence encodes CASSQDLPGRWTEAFF.

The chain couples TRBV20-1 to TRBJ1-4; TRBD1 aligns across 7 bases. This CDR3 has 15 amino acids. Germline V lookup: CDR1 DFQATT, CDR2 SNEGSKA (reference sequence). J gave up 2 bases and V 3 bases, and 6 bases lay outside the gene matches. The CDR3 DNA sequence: TGCAGTGCTAGGGACAGGAGGGCGACTAATGAAAAACTGTTTTTT. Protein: CSARDRRATNEKLFF.

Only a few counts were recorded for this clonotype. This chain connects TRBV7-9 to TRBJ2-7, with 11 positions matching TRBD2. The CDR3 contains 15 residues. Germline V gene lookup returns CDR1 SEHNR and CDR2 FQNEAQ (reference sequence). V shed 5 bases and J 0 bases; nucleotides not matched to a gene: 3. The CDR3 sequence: CASSQTSGNSYEQYV. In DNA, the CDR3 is TGTGCCAGCAGCCAGACTAGCGGGAACTCCTACGAGCAGTACGTC.

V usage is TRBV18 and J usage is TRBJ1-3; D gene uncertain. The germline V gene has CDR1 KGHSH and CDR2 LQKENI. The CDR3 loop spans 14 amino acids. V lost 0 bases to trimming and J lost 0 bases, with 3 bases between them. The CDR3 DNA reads TGTGCCAGCTCACCACCGATCTCTGGAAACACCATATATTTT. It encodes CASSPPISGNTIYF.

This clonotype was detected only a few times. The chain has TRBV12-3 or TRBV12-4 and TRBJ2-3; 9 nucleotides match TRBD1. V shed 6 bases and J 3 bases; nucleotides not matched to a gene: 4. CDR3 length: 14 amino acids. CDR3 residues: CASSNRGRTDTQYF. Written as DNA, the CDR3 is TGTGCCAGCAGCAACAGGGGGCGGACAGATACGCAGTATTTT.

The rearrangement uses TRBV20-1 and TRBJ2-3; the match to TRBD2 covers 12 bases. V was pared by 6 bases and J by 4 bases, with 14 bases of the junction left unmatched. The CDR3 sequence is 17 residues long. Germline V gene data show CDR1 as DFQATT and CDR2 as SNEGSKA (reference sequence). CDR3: CSARLLLAGGRADTQYF. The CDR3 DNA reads TGCAGTGCCCGACTACTCCTAGCGGGGGGGCGTGCAGATACGCAGTATTTT.

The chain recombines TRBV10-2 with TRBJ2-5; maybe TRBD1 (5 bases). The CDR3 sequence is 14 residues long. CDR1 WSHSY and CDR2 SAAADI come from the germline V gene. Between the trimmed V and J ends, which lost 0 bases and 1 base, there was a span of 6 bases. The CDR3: CASSESTGQETQYF. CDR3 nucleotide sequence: TGCGCCAGCAGTGAGTCTACAGGCCAAGAGACCCAGTACTTC.

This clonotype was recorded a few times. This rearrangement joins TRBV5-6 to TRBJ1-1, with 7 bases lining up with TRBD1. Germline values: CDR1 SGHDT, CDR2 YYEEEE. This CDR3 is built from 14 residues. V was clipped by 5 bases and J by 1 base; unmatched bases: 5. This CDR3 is CASSRQGRNTEAFF. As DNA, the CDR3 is TGTGCCAGCAGTCGACAGGGACGGAACACTGAAGCTTTCTTT. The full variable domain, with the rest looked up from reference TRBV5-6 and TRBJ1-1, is DAGVTQSPTHLIKTRGQQVTLRCSPKSGHDTVSWYQQALGQGPQFIFQYYEEEERQRGNFPDRFSGHQFPNYSSELNVNALLLGDSALYLCASSRQGRNTEAFFGQGTRLTVV.

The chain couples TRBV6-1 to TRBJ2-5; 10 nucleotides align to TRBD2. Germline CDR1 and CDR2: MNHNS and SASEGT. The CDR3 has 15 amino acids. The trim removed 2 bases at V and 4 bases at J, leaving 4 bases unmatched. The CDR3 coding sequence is TGTGCCAGCAGTGAAATTCCTAGCGGGGGAGAGACCCAGTACTTC. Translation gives CASSEIPSGGETQYF.

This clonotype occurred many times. CDR3 sequence: CASRPADRANGELFF. CDR3 DNA: TGTGCCAGCAGACCAGCGGACAGGGCAAATGGGGAGCTGTTTTTT. The chain is built from TRBV7-9 and TRBJ2-2; 8 positions agree with TRBD1. The germline CDR1 and CDR2 sequences are SEHNR and FQNEAQ (reference sequence). This CDR3 contains 15 residues. With 6 bases clipped from V and 8 bases from J, the junction kept 11 bases outside the gene matches.

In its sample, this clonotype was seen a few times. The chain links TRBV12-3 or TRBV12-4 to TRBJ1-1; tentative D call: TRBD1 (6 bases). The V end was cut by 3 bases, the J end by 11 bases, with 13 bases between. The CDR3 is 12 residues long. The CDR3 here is CASSFGGREAFF. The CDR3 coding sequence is TGTGCCAGCAGTTTTGGGGGGCGCGAGGCTTTCTTT.

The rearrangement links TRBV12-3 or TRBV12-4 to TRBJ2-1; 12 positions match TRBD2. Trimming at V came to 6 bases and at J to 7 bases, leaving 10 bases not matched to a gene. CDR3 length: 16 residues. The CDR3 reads CASRPAGTSGSNEQFF. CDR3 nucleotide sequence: TGTGCCAGCAGACCCGCCGGGACTAGCGGGTCTAATGAGCAGTTCTTC.

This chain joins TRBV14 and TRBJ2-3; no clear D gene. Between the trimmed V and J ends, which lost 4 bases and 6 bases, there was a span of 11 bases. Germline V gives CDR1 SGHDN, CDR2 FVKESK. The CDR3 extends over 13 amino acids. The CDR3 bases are TGTGCCAGCAGCCCTTCGTACCGGGATACGCAGTATTTT. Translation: CASSPSYRDTQYF.

CDR3 loop: CASGLMGYEQFF. The CDR3 DNA is TGTGCTAGTGGCCTGATGGGTTATGAGCAGTTCTTC. V usage is TRBV12-5 and J usage is TRBJ2-1; D gene uncertain. This CDR3 is 12 amino acids long. CDR1 LGHNT and CDR2 FRNRAP come from the germline V gene. Trimming pared 6 bases from V and 8 bases from J, leaving 11 bases between.

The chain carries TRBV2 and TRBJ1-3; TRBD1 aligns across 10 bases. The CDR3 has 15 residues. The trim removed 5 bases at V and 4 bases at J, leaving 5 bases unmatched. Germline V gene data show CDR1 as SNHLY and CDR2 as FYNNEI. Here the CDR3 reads CASSLTGGSGNTIYF. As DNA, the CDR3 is TGTGCCAGCAGTTTGACAGGGGGCTCAGGAAACACCATATATTTT.

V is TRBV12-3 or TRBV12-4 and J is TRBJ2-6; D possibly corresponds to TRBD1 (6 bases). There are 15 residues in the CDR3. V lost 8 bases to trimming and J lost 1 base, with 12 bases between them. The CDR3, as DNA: TGTGCCAGCCGGACAGCCGTGTCTGGGGCCAACGTCCTGACTTTC. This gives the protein CASRTAVSGANVLTF.

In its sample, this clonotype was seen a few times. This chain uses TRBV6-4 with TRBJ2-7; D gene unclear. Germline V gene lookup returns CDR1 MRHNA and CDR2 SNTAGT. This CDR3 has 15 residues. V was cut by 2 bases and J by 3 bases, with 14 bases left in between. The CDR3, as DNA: TGTGCCAGCAGTGACCAGTGGCCCAGTGACTACGAGCAGTACGTC. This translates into CASSDQWPSDYEQYV.